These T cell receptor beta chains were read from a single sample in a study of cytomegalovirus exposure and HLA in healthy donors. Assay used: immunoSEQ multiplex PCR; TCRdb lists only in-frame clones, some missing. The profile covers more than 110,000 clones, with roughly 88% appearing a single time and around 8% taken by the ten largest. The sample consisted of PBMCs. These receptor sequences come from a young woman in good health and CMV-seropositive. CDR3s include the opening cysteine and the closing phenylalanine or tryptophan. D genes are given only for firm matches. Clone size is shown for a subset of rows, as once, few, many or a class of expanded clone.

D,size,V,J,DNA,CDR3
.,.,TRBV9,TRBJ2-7,TGTGCCAGCAGCGTAAGACAGGGAGGAGAGCAGTACTTC,CASSVRQGGEQYF
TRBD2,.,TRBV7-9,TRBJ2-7,TGTGCCAGCAGCTTAGCAAGAGGACTAGCGGTCCCCTACGAGCAGTACTTC,CASSLARGLAVPYEQYF
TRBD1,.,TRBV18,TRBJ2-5,TGTGCCAGCTCACCATCAACAGGGGGTCGGGAGACCCAGTACTTC,CASSPSTGGRETQYF
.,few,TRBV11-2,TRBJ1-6,TGTGCCAGCAGTTACAGACGGTATAATTCACCCCTCCACTTT,CASSYRRYNSPLHF
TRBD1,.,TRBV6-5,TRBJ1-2,TGTGCCAGCAGTTACGGGCGAAGGGGGCATCGCGGCTACACCTTC,CASSYGRRGHRGYTF
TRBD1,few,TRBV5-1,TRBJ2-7,TGCGCCAGCAGACAGGGGAACGAGCAGTACTTC,CASRQGNEQYF
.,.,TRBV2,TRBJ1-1,TGTGCCAGCACTCGAGGGGAGGGGGGCACTGAAGCTTTCTTT,CASTRGEGGTEAFF
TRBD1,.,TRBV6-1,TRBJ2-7,TGTGCCAGCAGGGGACAGACCAAAACGGGCGAGCAGTACTTC,CASRGQTKTGEQYF
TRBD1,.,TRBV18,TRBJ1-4,TGTGCCAGCTCACCCGGACAGGGGGATGAAAAACTGTTTTTT,CASSPGQGDEKLFF
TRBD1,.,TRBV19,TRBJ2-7,TGTGCCAGTAGAGGGACAGGGGCTCCCTACGAGCAGTACTTC,CASRGTGAPYEQYF
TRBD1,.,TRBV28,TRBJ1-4,TGTGCCAGCAGTAAGACAGGGGGCTATGAAAAACTGTTTTTT,CASSKTGGYEKLFF
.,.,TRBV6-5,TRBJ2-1,TGTGCCGGCATCCAGGGCTATGAGCAGTTCTTC,CAGIQGYEQFF
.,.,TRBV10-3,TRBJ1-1,TGTGCCATCAGTGGCACCAAGACAGTTCTGAACACTGAAGCTTTCTTT,CAISGTKTVLNTEAFF
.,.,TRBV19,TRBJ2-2,TGTGCCAGTAGTATGCAGGGTGGGGACGGGGAGCTGTTTTTT,CASSMQGGDGELFF
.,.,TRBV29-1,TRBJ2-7,TGCAGCACCTTAACAGGGAACGAGCAGTACTTC,CSTLTGNEQYF
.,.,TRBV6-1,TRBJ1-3,TGTGCCAGCAGTGTGGCTAGCTCTGGAAACACCATATATTTT,CASSVASSGNTIYF
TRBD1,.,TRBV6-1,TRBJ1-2,TGTGCCAGCGACAGGGGTTGGGACTATGGCTACACCTTC,CASDRGWDYGYTF
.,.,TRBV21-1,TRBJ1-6,TGTGCCAGCAGCAAAGTTCTTCGACAGGGAGGTAATTCACCCCTCCACTTT,CASSKVLRQGGNSPLHF
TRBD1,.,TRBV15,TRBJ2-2,TGTGCCACCAGCAGAGGCTACGGCCGACAGGGACCGGCCGGGGAGCTGTTTTTT,CATSRGYGRQGPAGELFF
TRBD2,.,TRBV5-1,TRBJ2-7,TGCGCCAGCAGCTTATCCCGTACGGGGGGGCTCGACGAGCAGTACTTC,CASSLSRTGGLDEQYF
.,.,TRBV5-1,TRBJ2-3,TGCGCCAGCCGCGAGTTCACAGATACGCAGTATTTT,CASREFTDTQYF
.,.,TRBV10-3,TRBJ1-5,TGTGCCATCAGTTCAGGGGCTAATCAGCCCCAGCATTTT,CAISSGANQPQHF
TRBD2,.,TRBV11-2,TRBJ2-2,TGTGCCAGCAGCTTAGATCCTAGCGGGATGTGGGGGGGCACCGGGGAGCTGTTTTTT,CASSLDPSGMWGGTGELFF
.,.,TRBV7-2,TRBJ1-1,TGTGCCAGCAGCGGACACCGCTTAGAAGCTTTCTTT,CASSGHRLEAFF
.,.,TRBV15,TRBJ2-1,TGTGCCACCAGCAAGTGGCAGGGGTTTGAGCAGTTCTTC,CATSKWQGFEQFF
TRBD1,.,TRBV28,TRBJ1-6,TGTGCCAGCAGTACTCCAGACAGGGACGGACCACCCCTCCACTTT,CASSTPDRDGPPLHF
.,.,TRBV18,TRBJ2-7,TGTGCCAGCTCACCTTTACCGCGGACAGTGGATACCTACGAGCAGTACTTC,CASSPLPRTVDTYEQYF
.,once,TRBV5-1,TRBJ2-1,TGCGCCAGCAGCTTGGGGAGGGCTAACTCCTACAATGAGCAGTTCTTC,CASSLGRANSYNEQFF
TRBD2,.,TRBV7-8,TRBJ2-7,TGTGCCAGCAGCGGGTATCGGGCCTCGGGGGGGGCAAGCTACGAGCAGTACTTC,CASSGYRASGGASYEQYF
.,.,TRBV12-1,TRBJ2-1,TGTGCCAGCAGCTTTTTGGCGGGGTTATACAATGAGCAGTTCTTC,CASSFLAGLYNEQFF
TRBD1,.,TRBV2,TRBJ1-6,TGTGCCAGCAGGGAGACAGGGGGCGCTTCTTCACCCCTCCACTTT,CASRETGGASSPLHF
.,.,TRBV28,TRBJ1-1,TGTGCCAGCAGTTTAGGGCAGCCCCACACTGAAGCTTTCTTT,CASSLGQPHTEAFF
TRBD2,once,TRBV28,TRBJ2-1,TGTGCCAGCAAGCCCGAGCGGGGGTCCTTAAGGGAGCAGTTCTTC,CASKPERGSLREQFF
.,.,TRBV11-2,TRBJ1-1,TGTGCCAGCAGTTCAGGGGACGACGTTGAAGCTTTCTTT,CASSSGDDVEAFF
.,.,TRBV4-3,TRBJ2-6,TGCGCCAGCAGCCAACGGGGCTCTGGGGCCAACGTCCTGACTTTC,CASSQRGSGANVLTF
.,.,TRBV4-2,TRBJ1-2,TGTGCCAGCAGCCAAGAGCTCGGAGCTTATTATGGCTACACCTTC,CASSQELGAYYGYTF
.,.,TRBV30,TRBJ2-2,TGTGCCTGGAGAGAACAAGGGAGCTGGGAGCTGTTTTTT,CAWREQGSWELFF